This TCR beta chain came from a study of cytomegalovirus exposure and HLA in healthy donors. Turning to the study itself: For the approximately 400 genotyped donors, over 80% fell within the Caucasian-associated ancestry cluster.

A multiplex PCR was run with 60 Vbeta primers and 13 Jbeta primers. Sequencing was performed with immunoSEQ multiplex PCR; in TCRdb, only in-frame clones are kept and a portion is missing. The table has around 110,000 clones, just over 65% seen once. Nominally healthy donors were sampled, though unrecorded immune exposures were likely. Whole-study findings and limits: Under in vitro conditions, a few CMV-associated chains were confirmed as specific for CMV antigens.

Notes on this clone: Antigen: not known.

Material for sequencing was PBMCs. The sequence derives from a young man in good health and CMV-seronegative.

DNA for the CDR3: TGTGCCAGCAGTTGGGGGCCTTCCTCTGGAAACACCATATATTTT. Residues: CASSWGPSSGNTIYF. The chain employs TRBV25-1 and TRBJ1-3; D perhaps matches TRBD1 (6 bases). V lost 5 bases to trimming and J lost 0 bases, with 11 bases between them. Germline assignment: CDR1 MGHDK and CDR2 SYGVNS. This CDR3 comprises 15 residues.